This T cell receptor beta chain appears in the sequencing data of a study of PD-1 blockade in mismatch repair-deficient tumors. Study background: Enrolled about 2012-2016, patients had progressing, pretreated mismatch repair-deficient cancers of approximately 13 types. Study conclusions and caveats: Tumor-resident clones, often absent from pretreatment blood, expanded after pembrolizumab and then contracted.

The CDR3 consists of 16 residues. For this clone: Its matching antigen is unknown.

PCR or immunohistochemistry showed mismatch repair deficiency in every enrolled patient. Measured with immunoSEQ multiplex PCR; TCRdb has only the in-frame clones, and not every one. The table lists around 120,000 clones, 88% of them singletons. Here the sequenced sample was peripheral blood, taken roughly 67 weeks after starting pembrolizumab. V is TRBV21-1 and J is TRBJ2-2; the table's D call of TRBD2 was not tested on the DNA. TRBV21-1 represents a pseudogene. This sequence was found in an adult with mismatch repair-deficient cancer. The CDR3 coding sequence is TGTGCCAGCAGCAATTGGAGACTCACCAACACCGGGGAGCTGTTTTTT. Its translation is CASSNWRLTNTGELFF.